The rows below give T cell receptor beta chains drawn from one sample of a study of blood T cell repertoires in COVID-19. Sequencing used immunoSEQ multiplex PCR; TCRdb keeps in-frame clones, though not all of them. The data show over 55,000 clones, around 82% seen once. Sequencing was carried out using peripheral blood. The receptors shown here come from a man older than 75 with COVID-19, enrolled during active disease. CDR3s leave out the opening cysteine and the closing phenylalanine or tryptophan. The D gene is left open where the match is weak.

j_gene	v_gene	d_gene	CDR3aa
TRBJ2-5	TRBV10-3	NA	AISESSGQETQY
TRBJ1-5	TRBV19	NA	ASSTLGAGNQPQH
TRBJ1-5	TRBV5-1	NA	ASSLAGFNQPQH
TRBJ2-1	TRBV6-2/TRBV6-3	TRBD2	ASSPPPGSGRGDEQF
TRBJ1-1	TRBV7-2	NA	ASSPPRANTEAF
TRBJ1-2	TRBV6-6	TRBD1	ASSSQTGDGYT
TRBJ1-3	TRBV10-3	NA	AITGDYGNTIY
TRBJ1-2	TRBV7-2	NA	ASSFDRQGYGYT
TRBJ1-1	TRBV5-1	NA	ASSLGQRTEAF
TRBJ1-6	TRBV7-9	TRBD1	ASSPGTGYSPLH
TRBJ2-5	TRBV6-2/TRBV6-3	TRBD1	ASSPIPTGLGETQY
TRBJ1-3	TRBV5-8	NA	ASSFRSGNTIY
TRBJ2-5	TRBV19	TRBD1	ASSTTGTGQETQY
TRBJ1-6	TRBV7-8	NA	ASSLIGSSYNSPLH
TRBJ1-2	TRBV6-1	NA	ASSDPQYGYT
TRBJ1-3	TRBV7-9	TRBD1	ASSPQTGASGNTIY
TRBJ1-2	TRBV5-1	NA	ASSLRGRDYGYT
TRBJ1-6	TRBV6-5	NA	ASRGGRNNSPLH
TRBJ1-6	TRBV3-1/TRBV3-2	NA	ASSQEPGGDSPLH
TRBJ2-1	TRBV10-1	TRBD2	ASSETGTITYNEQF
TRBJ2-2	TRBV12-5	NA	ASGLPGGELF
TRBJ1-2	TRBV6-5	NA	ASSTFGTFAGGYT
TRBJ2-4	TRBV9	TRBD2	ASSAREGGHLAKNIQY
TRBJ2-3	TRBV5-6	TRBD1	ASSAGTGRRSTDTQY
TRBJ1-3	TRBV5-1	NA	ASSLTGNPSGNTIY
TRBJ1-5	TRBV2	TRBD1	ASRPGQSSNQPQH
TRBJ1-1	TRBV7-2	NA	ASSPYRTGTEAF
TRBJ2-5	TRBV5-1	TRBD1	ASSEGTAQETQY
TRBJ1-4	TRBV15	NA	ATSRGHLEKLF
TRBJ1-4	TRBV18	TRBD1	ASSPDRDNEKLF
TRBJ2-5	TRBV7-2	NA	ASSSPQGLGETQY
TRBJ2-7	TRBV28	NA	ASSTYEQY
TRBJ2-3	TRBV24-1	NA	ATSDLKGERTDTQY
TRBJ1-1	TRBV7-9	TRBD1	ASSPGQGARGAF
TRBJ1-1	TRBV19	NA	ASSMGATEAF
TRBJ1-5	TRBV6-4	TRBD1	ASSGSGRDRVCQPQH
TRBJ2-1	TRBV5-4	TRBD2	ASSLGGLVVSLYNEQF
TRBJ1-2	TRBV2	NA	ASRPRSDYGYT
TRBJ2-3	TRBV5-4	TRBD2	ASSTPGLEADTQY
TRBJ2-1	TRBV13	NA	ASSLVHSYNEQF
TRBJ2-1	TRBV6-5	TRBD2	ASSYPSAGGPGEQF